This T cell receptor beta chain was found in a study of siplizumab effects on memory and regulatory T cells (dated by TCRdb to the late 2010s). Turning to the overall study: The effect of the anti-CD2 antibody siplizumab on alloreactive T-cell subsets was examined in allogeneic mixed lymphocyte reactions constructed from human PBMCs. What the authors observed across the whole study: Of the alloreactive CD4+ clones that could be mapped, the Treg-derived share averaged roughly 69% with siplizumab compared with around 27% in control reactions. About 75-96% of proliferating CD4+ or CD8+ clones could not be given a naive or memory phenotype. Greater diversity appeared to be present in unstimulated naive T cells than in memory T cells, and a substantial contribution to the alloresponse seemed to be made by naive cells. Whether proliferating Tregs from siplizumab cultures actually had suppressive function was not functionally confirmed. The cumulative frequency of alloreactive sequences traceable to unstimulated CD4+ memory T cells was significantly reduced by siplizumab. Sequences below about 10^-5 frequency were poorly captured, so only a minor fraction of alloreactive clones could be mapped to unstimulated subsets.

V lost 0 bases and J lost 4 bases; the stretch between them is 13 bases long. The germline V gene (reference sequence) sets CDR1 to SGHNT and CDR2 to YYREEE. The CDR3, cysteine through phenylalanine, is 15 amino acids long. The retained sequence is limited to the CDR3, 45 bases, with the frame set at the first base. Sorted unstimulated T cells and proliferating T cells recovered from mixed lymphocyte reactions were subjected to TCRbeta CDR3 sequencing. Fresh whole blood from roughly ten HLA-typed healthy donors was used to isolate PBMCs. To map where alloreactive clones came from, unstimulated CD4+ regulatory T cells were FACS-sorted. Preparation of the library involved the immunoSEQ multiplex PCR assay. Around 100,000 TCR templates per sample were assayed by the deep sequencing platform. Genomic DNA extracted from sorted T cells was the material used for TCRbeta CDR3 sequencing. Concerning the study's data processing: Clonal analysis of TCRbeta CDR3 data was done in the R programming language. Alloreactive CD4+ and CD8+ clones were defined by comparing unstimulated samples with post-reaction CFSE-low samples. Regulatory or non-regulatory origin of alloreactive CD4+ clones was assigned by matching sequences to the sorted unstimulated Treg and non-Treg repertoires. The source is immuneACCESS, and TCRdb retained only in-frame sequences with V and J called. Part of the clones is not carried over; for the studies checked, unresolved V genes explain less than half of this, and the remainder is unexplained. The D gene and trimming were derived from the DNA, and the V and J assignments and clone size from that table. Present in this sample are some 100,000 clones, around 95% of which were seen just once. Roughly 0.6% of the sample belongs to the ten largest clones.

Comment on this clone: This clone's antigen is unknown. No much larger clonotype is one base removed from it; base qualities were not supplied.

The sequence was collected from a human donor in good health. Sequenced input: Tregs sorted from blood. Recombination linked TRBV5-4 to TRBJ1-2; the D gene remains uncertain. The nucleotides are TGTGCCAGCAGCTTGGTTTCGAGGCGCACCTATGGCTACACCTTC. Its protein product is CASSLVSRRTYGYTF. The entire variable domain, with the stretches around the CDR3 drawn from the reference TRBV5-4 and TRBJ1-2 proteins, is ETGVTQSPTHLIKTRGQQVTLRCSSQSGHNTVSWYQQALGQGPQFIFQYYREEENGRGNFPPRFSGLQFPNYSSELNVNALELDDSALYLCASSLVSRRTYGYTFGSGTRLTVV.